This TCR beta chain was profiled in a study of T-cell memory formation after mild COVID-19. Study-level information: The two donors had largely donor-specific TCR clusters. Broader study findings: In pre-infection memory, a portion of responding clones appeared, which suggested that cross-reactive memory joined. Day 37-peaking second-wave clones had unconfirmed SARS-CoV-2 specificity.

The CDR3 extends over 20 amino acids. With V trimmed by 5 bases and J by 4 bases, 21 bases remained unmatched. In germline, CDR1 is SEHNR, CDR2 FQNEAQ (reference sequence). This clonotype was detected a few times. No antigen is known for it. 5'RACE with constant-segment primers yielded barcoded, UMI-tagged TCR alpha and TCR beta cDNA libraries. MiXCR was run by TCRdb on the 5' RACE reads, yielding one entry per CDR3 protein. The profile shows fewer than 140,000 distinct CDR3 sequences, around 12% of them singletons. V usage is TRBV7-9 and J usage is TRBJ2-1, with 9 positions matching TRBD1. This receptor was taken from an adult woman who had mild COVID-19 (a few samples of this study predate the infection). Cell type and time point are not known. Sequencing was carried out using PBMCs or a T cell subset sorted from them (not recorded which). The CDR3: CASSPSSGTGLRWGYNEQFF. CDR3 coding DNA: TGTGCCAGCAGCCCCAGTTCCGGGACAGGGCTAAGATGGGGGTACAATGAGCAGTTCTTC.